Shown below are 14 T cell receptor beta chains from a single sample sequenced in a study of shared clonotypes between healthy human individuals. TCRdb keeps only in-frame clones here, not all; method: immunoSEQ multiplex PCR. Of nearly 750,000 clones in the sample, around 77% were seen once. Sequencing was carried out using memory CD4+ T cells sorted from blood. Subset: CD45RA-negative fraction. The receptors shown here come from a woman younger than 45 in good health.

This clone has just a few counts. The rearrangement uses TRBV2 and TRBJ1-5; D is ambiguous. Per the germline V gene, CDR1 is SNHLY and CDR2 is FYNNEI. V was cut by 4 bases and J by 2 bases, with 12 bases left in between. This CDR3 region has 15 residues. CDR3 in DNA: TGTGCCAGCAGTGCTTTCTCGGGTGGCAATCAGCCCCAGCATTTT. Translated, it gives CASSAFSGGNQPQHF.

The V and J genes are TRBV7-9 and TRBJ2-7; the D gene is possibly TRBD1 (6 bases). CDR1 SEHNR and CDR2 FQNEAQ come from the germline V gene (reference sequence). V shed 4 bases and J shed 5 bases, with 21 bases lying between them. The CDR3 runs 16 residues. CDR3 sequence (DNA): TGTGCCAGCAGCTCCGAGTCACAGGGAATCTCAAACGAGCAGTACTTC. Translated: CASSSESQGISNEQYF.

In this sample, this clone turned up once. The rearrangement links TRBV7-2 to TRBJ2-5; the D gene is possibly TRBD2 (5 bases). Germline values: CDR1 SGHTA, CDR2 FQGNSA. Trimming pared 2 bases from V and 5 bases from J, leaving 15 bases between. The CDR3 is 15 amino acids. DNA of the CDR3: TGTGCCAGCAGCTTAAACCTTTTAGCGCTGGAGACCCAGTACTTC. This encodes CASSLNLLALETQYF.

The rearrangement uses TRBV4-1 and TRBJ2-2; TRBD2 matches at 8 bases. The CDR3 consists of 15 residues. Trimming removed 3 bases from V and 7 bases from J; junction bases left unmatched: 7. Germline V gene sequence: CDR1 MGHRA, CDR2 YSYEKL. In nucleotides, the CDR3 is TGCGCCAGCAGCCAGACGGGACTAGGCATCGGGGAGCTGTTTTTT. Translating gives CASSQTGLGIGELFF.

This chain joins TRBV25-1 and TRBJ2-1; D remains ambiguous. Trimming removed 1 base at V and 10 bases at J, with 8 bases between. The length of the CDR3 is 12 residues. Looked up from germline, CDR1 is MGHDK and CDR2 is SYGVNS. The CDR3 is CASSESSEEQFF. The CDR3 DNA reads as TGTGCCAGCAGTGAATCCTCTGAAGAGCAGTTCTTC.

This chain joins TRBV7-9 and TRBJ2-1; 8 bases are a match to TRBD1. The junction had 7 bases not matched to a gene; V was cut back by 5 bases and J by 7 bases. CDR3 length equals 14 residues. The germline V gene encodes CDR1 SEHNR and CDR2 FQNEAQ (reference sequence). CDR3 DNA: TGTGCCAGCAGCCCATGGACAGGGTGGAATGAGCAGTTCTTC. Protein: CASSPWTGWNEQFF. Using reference TRBV7-9 and TRBJ2-1 for the parts outside the CDR3, the full variable domain is DTGVSQNPRHKITKRGQNVTFRCDPISEHNRLYWYRQTLGQGPEFLTYFQNEAQLEKSRLLSDRFSAERPKGSFSTLEIQRTEQGDSAMYLCASSPWTGWNEQFFGPGTRLTVL.

This clone was found a few times. J is TRBJ2-7 and V is TRBV7-9; either TRBD1 or TRBD2 may fit D (6 bases each). In germline, CDR1 is SEHNR, CDR2 FQNEAQ (reference sequence). This CDR3 has 13 residues. This chain's CDR3 is CVSGGRDAYEQYF. The CDR3 nucleotides are TGTGTATCTGGGGGGCGCGATGCCTACGAGCAGTACTTC. Full variable domain (outside the CDR3, taken from reference TRBV7-9 and TRBJ2-7): DTGVSQNPRHKITKRGQNVTFRCDPISEHNRLYWYRQTLGQGPEFLTYFQNEAQLEKSRLLSDRFSAERPKGSFSTLEIQRTEQGDSAMYLCVSGGRDAYEQYFGPGTRLTVT.

Written as DNA, the CDR3 is TGTGCCAGCAGCCAAGAGGTCGGGATAGCCTCGGGGGTCAATGAGCAGTTCTTC. It specifies CASSQEVGIASGVNEQFF. The V gene is TRBV4-2, the J gene TRBJ2-1; a possible D gene is TRBD2 (6 bases). Germline V gives CDR1 LGHNA, CDR2 YNFKEQ. Trimming stripped 0 bases from V and 6 bases from J, with 21 bases between. This CDR3 is built from 18 residues.

The chain has TRBV6-1 and TRBJ2-7, with D tentatively TRBD2 (5 bases). The V and J ends lost 4 bases and 0 bases respectively, with 16 bases between them. Germline CDR1 MNHNS, CDR2 SASEGT. The CDR3 runs 16 residues. CDR3 DNA: TGTGCCAGCAGTGGGATACTAGACGTCGGCTCCTACGAGCAGTACTTC. Translation: CASSGILDVGSYEQYF.

The chain joins TRBV7-2 to TRBJ2-3; D is unclear. Germline V gene lookup returns CDR1 SGHTA and CDR2 FQGNSA. Trimming took 2 bases from V and 4 from J, leaving 13 bases between them. The CDR3 covers 15 residues. DNA for the CDR3: TGTGCCAGCAGCTTAACCCCCGGAGTGGCAGATACGCAGTATTTT. Translated: CASSLTPGVADTQYF.

The rearrangement joins TRBV2 to TRBJ1-1, with 8 bases identical to TRBD1. The germline V gene encodes CDR1 SNHLY and CDR2 FYNNEI. The CDR3 covers 16 residues. The V gene end was trimmed by 6 bases and the J gene end by 0 bases; junction bases not matched to a gene: 9. CDR3 bases: TGTGCCAGCAGCCGGACAGGGACAAAGATGAACACTGAAGCTTTCTTT. Residues: CASSRTGTKMNTEAFF.

The chain is built from TRBV5-4 and TRBJ1-2; D is ambiguous. CDR3 length equals 12 residues. Trimming shortened V by 0 bases and J by 6 bases, and 6 bases separated the two germline ends. Germline lookup yields CDR1 SGHNT and CDR2 YYREEE (reference sequence). The CDR3 reads CASSLELDGYTF. Here the CDR3 DNA reads TGTGCCAGCAGCTTGGAGTTAGATGGCTACACCTTC.

This chain joins TRBV6-1 and TRBJ2-7; D call uncertain. Per germline, CDR1 MNHNS and CDR2 SASEGT. The CDR3 runs 10 residues. Trimming took off 8 bases at V and 3 bases at J, with 5 bases between the two ends. The CDR3 nucleotides read TGTGCCAGCGAAGACTACGAGCAGTACTTC. Its protein product is CASEDYEQYF.

This clone was seen a handful of times. The chain carries TRBV28 and TRBJ2-3; D gene uncertain. The CDR3 is 12 residues long. Germline V gene sequence: CDR1 MDHEN, CDR2 SYDVKM. V was cut by 5 bases and J by 2 bases, with 5 bases left in between. For the CDR3, the DNA is TGTGCCAGCAGTGGATACACAGATACGCAGTATTTT. It codes for CASSGYTDTQYF.